The present TCR beta chain was sequenced within a study of T-cell memory formation after mild COVID-19. General study results and limits: That cross-reactive memory joined was suggested by some responding clones appearing in pre-infection memory.

This clonotype was found a few times. As yet, its antigen is unknown. TCR alpha and TCR beta cDNA libraries carrying sample barcodes and UMIs came from 5'RACE with constant-segment primers. TCRdb fed the 5' RACE reads into MiXCR, producing one record per CDR3 protein. This sample has tens of thousands of distinct CDR3 sequences, with 7.7% found just once. Sequencing input: PBMCs or a T cell subset sorted from them (not recorded which). This receptor was obtained from a man aged 18 to 29 who had mild COVID-19 (a few samples of this study predate the infection). Cell type and time point are not known.

For the CDR3, the DNA is TGTGCCAGCAGGCGCCGACAGGATCAGCCCCAGCATTTT. It encodes CASRRRQDQPQHF. The chain links TRBV12-3 or TRBV12-4 to TRBJ1-5; maybe TRBD1 (6 bases). The CDR3 runs 13 residues. V was pared by 6 bases and J by 5 bases, with 11 bases between.